This T cell receptor beta chain was documented in a study of blood T cell repertoires in COVID-19. About the research overall: From the United States, Italy and Spain came samples of acute and convalescent COVID-19. Sources were T cells, B-cell-depleted T cells, or PBMCs; the material itself was cDNA or gDNA.

Authors' analysis steps: Using reference gene primer amplification, nucleated cell counts were estimated. Repertoires were generated with immunoSEQ multiplex PCR, while TCRdb's copy carries only in-frame clones and drops some. D and trimming come from the DNA, and the V and J calls and clone size come from that table. The profile shows tens of thousands of clones, 75% to 95% of them singletons. The CDR3 extends over 16 amino acids. The germline gives CDR1 LNHDA, CDR2 SQIVND (reference sequence). V was clipped by 9 bases and J by 0 bases; unmatched bases: 7. Specimen: peripheral blood. The chain uses TRBV19 and TRBJ1-5; 11 bases align to TRBD1. This receptor was taken from a man older than 75 with acute or convalescent COVID-19. DNA of the CDR3: TGTGCCAGAGTCCGGGACAGGGGGTATAGCAATCAGCCCCAGCATTTT. It translates to CARVRDRGYSNQPQHF.